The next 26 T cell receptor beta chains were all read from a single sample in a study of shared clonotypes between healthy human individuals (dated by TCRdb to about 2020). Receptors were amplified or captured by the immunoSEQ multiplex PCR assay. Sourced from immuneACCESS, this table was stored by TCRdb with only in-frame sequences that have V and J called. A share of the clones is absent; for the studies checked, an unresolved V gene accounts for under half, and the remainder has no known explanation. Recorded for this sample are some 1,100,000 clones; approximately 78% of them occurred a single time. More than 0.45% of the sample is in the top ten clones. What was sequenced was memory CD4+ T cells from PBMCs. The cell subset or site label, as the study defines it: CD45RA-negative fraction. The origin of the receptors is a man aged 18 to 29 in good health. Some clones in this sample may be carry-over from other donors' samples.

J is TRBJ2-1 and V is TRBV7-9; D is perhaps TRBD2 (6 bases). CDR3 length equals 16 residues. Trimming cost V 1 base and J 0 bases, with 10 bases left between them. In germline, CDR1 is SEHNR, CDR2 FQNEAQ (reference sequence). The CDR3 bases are TGTGCCAGCAGCTTAGGGGGGGAGGTCTCCTACAATGAGCAGTTCTTC. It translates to CASSLGGEVSYNEQFF.

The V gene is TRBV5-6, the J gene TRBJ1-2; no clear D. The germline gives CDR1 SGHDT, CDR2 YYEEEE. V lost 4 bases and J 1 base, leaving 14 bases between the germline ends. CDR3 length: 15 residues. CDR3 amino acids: CASSPTQVNNYGYTF. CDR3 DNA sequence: TGTGCCAGCAGCCCTACGCAAGTAAATAACTATGGCTACACCTTC. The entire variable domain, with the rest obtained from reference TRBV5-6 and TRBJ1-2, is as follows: DAGVTQSPTHLIKTRGQQVTLRCSPKSGHDTVSWYQQALGQGPQFIFQYYEEEERQRGNFPDRFSGHQFPNYSSELNVNALLLGDSALYLCASSPTQVNNYGYTFGSGTRLTVV.

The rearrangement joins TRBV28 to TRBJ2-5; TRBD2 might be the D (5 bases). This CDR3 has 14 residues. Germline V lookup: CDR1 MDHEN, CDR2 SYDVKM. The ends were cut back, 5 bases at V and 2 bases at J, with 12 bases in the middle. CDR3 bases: TGTGCCAGCAGTCCCAGGCGGGTGCAAGAGACCCAGTACTTC. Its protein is CASSPRRVQETQYF.

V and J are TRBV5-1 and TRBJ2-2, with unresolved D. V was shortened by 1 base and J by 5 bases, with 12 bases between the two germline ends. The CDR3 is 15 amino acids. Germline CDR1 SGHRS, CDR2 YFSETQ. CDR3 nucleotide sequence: TGCGCCAGCAGCTTGCTGGCAGAACAGACCGGGGAGCTGTTTTTT. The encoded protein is CASSLLAEQTGELFF.

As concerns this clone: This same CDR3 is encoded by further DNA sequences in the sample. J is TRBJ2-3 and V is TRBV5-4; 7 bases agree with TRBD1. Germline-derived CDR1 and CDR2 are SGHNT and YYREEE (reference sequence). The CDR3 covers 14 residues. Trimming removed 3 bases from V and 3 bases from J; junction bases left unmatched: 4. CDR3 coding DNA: TGTGCCAGCAGCTACCGACAGGGTACAGATACGCAGTATTTT. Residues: CASSYRQGTDTQYF.

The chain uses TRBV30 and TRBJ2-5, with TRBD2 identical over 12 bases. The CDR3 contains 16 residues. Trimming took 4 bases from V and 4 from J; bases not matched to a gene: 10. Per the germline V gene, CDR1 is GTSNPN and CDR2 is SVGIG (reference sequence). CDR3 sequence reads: CAWTQRTSGNGETQYF. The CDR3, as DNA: TGTGCCTGGACCCAACGGACTAGCGGGAATGGAGAGACCCAGTACTTC. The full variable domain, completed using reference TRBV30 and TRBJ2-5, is SQTIHQWPATLVQPVGSPLSLECTVEGTSNPNLYWYRQAAGRGLQLLFYSVGIGQISSEVPQNLSASRPQDRQFILSSKKLLLSDSGFYLCAWTQRTSGNGETQYFGPGTRLLVL.

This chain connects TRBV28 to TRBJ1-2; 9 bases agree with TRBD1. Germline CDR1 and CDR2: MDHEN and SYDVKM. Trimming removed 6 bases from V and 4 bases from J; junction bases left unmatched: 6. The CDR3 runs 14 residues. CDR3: CASRGGTGPYGYTF. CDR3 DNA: TGTGCCAGCAGAGGGGGGACAGGGCCCTATGGCTACACCTTC.

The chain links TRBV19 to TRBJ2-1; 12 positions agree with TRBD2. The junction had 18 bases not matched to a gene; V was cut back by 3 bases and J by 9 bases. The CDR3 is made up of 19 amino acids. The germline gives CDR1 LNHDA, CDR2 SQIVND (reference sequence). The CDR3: CASSIFGYDGTSGLGEQFF. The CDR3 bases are TGTGCCAGTAGTATTTTTGGCTATGACGGGACTAGCGGGTTGGGTGAGCAGTTCTTC.

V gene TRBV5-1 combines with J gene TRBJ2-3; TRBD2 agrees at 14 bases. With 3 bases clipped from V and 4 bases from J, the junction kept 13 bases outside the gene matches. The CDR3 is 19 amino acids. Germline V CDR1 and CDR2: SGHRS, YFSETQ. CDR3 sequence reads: CASSSRLAGGPGVSDTQYF. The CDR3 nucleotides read TGCGCCAGCAGCTCCCGACTAGCGGGAGGGCCAGGGGTTTCAGATACGCAGTATTTT.

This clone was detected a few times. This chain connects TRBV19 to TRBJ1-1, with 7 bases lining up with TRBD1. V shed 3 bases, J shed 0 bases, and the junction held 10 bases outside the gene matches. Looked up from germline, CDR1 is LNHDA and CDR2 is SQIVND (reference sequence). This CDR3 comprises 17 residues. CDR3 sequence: CASSISTYRGVNTEAFF. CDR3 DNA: TGTGCCAGTAGTATTTCGACCTACAGGGGCGTGAACACTGAAGCTTTCTTT.

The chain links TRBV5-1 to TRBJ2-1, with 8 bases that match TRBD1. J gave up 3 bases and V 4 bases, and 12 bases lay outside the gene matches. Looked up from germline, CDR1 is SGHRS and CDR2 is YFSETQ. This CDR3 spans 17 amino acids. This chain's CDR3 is CASSRYSGQDLYNEQFF. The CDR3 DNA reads TGCGCCAGCAGCCGATACTCGGGACAGGATCTCTACAATGAGCAGTTCTTC.

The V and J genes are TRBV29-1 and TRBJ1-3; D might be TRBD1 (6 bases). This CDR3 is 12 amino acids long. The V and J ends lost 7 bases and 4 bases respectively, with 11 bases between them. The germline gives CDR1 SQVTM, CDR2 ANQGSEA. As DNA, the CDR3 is TGCAGCGCCGTCAGGGGAGGAAACACCATATATTTT. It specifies CSAVRGGNTIYF.

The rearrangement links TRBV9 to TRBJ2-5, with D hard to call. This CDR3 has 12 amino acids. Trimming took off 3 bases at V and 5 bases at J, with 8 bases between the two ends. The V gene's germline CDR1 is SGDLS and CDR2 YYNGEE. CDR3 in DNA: TGTGCCAGCAGCGGGCCTTCGGAGACCCAGTACTTC. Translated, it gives CASSGPSETQYF.

Here the CDR3 DNA reads TGTGCCAGCAGTCAAAATATCGGCTCTTATAATTCACCCCTCCACTTT. Translating it yields CASSQNIGSYNSPLHF. J is TRBJ1-6 and V is TRBV27, with D unresolved. The CDR3 extends over 16 amino acids. Germline values: CDR1 MNHEY, CDR2 SMNVEV (reference sequence). Trimming shortened V by 5 bases and J by 4 bases, and 15 bases separated the two germline ends.

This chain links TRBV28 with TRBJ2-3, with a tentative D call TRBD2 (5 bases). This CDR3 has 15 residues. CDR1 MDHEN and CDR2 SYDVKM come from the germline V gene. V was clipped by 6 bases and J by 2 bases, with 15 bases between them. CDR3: CASRPGDATTDTQYF. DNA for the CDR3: TGTGCCAGCAGGCCCGGGGATGCAACCACAGATACGCAGTATTTT.

CDR3 residues: CASSLAEGGSYGYTF. CDR3 nucleotide sequence: TGTGCCAGCAGCTTAGCGGAAGGCGGGAGCTATGGCTACACCTTC. The rearrangement links TRBV7-2 to TRBJ1-2; D remains ambiguous. This CDR3 spans 15 amino acids. Trimming shortened V by 0 bases and J by 4 bases, and 12 bases separated the two germline ends. Germline V gene data show CDR1 as SGHTA and CDR2 as FQGNSA.

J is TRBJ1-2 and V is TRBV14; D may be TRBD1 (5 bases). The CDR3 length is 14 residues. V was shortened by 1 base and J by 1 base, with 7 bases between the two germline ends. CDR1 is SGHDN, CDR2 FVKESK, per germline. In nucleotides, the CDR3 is TGTGCCAGCAGCCAAGGAGGACATAACTATGGCTACACCTTC. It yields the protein CASSQGGHNYGYTF.

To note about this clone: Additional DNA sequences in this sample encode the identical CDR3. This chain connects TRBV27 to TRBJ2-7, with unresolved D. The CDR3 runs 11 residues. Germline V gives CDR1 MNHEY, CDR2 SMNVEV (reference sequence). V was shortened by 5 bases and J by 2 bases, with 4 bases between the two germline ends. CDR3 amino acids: CASSTAYEQYF. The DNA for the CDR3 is TGTGCCAGCAGTACCGCCTACGAGCAGTACTTC.

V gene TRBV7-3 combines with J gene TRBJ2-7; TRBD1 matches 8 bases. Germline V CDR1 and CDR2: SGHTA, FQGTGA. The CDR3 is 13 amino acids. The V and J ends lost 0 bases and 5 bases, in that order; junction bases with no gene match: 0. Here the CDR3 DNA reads TGTGCCAGCAGCTTAACGACAGGGGACGAGCAGTACTTC. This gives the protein CASSLTTGDEQYF.

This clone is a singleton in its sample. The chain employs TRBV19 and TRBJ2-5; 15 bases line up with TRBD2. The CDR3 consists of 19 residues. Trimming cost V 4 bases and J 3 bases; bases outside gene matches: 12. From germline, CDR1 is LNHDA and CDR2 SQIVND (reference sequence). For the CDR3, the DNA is TGTGCCAGTAGTAGTATGGGGACTAGCGGGAGGACTGCGGAAGAGACCCAGTACTTC. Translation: CASSSMGTSGRTAEETQYF.

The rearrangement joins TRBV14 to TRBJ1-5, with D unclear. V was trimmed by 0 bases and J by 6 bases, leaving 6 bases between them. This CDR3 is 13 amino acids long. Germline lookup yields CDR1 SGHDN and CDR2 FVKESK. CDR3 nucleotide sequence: TGTGCCAGCAGCCAAGATGGGAGTCAGCCCCAGCATTTT. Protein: CASSQDGSQPQHF.

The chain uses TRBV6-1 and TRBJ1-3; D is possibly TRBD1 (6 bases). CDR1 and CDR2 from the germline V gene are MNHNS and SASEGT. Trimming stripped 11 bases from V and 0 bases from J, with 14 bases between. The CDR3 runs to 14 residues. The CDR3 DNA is TGTGCCGGGGGCGCGGGGTCCTCTGGAAACACCATATATTTT. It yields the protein CAGGAGSSGNTIYF.

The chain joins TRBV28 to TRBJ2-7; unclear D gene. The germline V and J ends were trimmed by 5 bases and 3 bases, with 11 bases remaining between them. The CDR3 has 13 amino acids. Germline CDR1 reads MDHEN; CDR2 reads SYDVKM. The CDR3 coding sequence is TGTGCCAGCAGTACGCTTATCCTCTACGAGCAGTACTTC. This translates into CASSTLILYEQYF.

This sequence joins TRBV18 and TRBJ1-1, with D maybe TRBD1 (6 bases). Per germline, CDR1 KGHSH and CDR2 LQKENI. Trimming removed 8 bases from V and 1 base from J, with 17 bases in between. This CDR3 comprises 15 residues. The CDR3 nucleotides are TGTGCCAGCGTCTTCTCCGGGACAAAGAACACTGAAGCTTTCTTT. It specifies CASVFSGTKNTEAFF.

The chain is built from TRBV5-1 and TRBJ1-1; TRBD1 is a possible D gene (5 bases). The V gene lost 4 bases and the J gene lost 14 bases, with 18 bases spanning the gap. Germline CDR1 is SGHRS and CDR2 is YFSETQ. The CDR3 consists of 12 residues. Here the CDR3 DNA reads TGCGCCAGCAGCGACCCCGGGACGCCGGGCTTCTTT. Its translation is CASSDPGTPGFF.

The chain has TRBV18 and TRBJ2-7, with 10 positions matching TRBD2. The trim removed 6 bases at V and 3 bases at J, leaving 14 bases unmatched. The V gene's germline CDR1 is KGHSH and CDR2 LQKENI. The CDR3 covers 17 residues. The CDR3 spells CASSAQGVASGGYEQYF. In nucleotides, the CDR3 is TGTGCCAGCTCCGCCCAGGGGGTGGCTAGCGGGGGCTACGAGCAGTACTTC.